The 16 T cell receptor beta chains below all came from one sample that was sequenced in a study of response to subunit inactivated influenza vaccine. TCRdb processed the RT-PCR reads anew with MiXCR; each CDR3 protein has one entry. This table has 540,000 or so distinct CDR3 sequences, 13% appearing once. This specimen consisted of PBMCs from blood, obtained 35 to 45 days after vaccination. The receptors originated from a man between 45 and 60 years old who received an inactivated influenza vaccine.

The chain links TRBV7-2 to TRBJ2-3; 9 nucleotides agree with TRBD2. The CDR3 runs to 15 residues. The germline V gene encodes CDR1 SGHTA and CDR2 FQGNSA. The ends lost 2 bases at V and 2 bases at J; junction bases unmatched: 2. This chain's CDR3 is CASSLLAGYTDTQYF. CDR3 in DNA: TGTGCCAGCAGCTTACTAGCGGGATACACAGATACGCAGTATTTT.

This clonotype was detected a few times. The chain couples TRBV5-1 to TRBJ2-1; 9 positions agree with TRBD1. The CDR3 loop spans 14 amino acids. V dropped 8 bases and J dropped 4; count of bases not matched to a gene: 7. Germline-derived CDR1 and CDR2 are SGHRS and YFSETQ. The CDR3 reads CASTRDREYNEQFF. The CDR3 DNA sequence: TGCGCCAGTACCCGGGACAGGGAGTACAATGAGCAGTTCTTC.

The chain recombines TRBV4-2 with TRBJ2-5; 9 bases match TRBD2. The CDR3 length is 16 residues. V was clipped by 1 base and J by 0 bases; unmatched bases: 3. Germline V gene data show CDR1 as LGHNA and CDR2 as YNFKEQ. CDR3 protein: CASSQGSGRHQETQYF. In DNA form, the CDR3 reads TGTGCCAGCAGCCAAGGGAGCGGGAGGCACCAAGAGACCCAGTACTTC.

The gene calls are TRBV5-1 and TRBJ2-5, with D maybe TRBD1 (5 bases). The V end was cut by 5 bases, the J end by 5 bases, with 13 bases between. Germline lookup yields CDR1 SGHRS and CDR2 YFSETQ. The CDR3 loop spans 13 amino acids. Here the CDR3 reads CASRRQGVETQYF. The CDR3 nucleotides are TGCGCCAGCAGACGGCAGGGTGTGGAGACCCAGTACTTC.

This chain uses TRBV28 with TRBJ2-7; 7 bases map to TRBD1. This CDR3 has 14 residues. Germline trimming cut 4 bases from V and 3 bases from J; bases unmatched to any gene: 6. CDR1 MDHEN and CDR2 SYDVKM come from the germline V gene. The CDR3, as DNA: TGTGCCAGCAGTTACCCCGACAGGGACTACGAGCAGTACTTC. Translation: CASSYPDRDYEQYF. The entire variable domain, with the rest obtained from reference TRBV28 and TRBJ2-7, is as follows: DVKVTQSSRYLVKRTGEKVFLECVQDMDHENMFWYRQDPGLGLRLIYFSYDVKMKEKGDIPEGYSVSREKKERFSLILESASTNQTSMYLCASSYPDRDYEQYFGPGTRLTVT.

This clonotype was counted only a few times. This CDR3 is CASSQGDRGTDEQYF. The DNA of the CDR3 is TGCGCCAGCAGCCAAGGAGACAGGGGGACCGACGAGCAGTACTTC. V and J are TRBV4-3 and TRBJ2-7, with 9 bases identical to TRBD1. Trimming cost V 1 base and J 5 bases; bases outside gene matches: 6. There are 15 residues in the CDR3. Germline loops: CDR1 LGHNA, CDR2 YSLEER.

There are many counts of this clonotype. This chain connects TRBV10-3 to TRBJ2-4; 9 bases align to TRBD1. J gave up 11 bases and V 3 bases, and 5 bases lay outside the gene matches. The CDR3 runs 13 residues. From germline, CDR1 is ENHRY and CDR2 SYGVKD. This CDR3 is CAISDGQGLLQYF. In DNA, the CDR3 is TGTGCCATCAGTGATGGACAGGGGTTGCTTCAGTACTTC.

This clonotype has a count of ten or more. The chain recombines TRBV29-1 with TRBJ1-1; tentative D call: TRBD1 (6 bases). From germline, CDR1 is SQVTM and CDR2 ANQGSEA. Trimming shortened V by 6 bases and J by 0 bases, and 8 bases separated the two germline ends. The CDR3 covers 12 residues. The CDR3 DNA sequence: TGCAGCGTCGGGGGCATGAACACTGAAGCTTTCTTT. This sequence encodes CSVGGMNTEAFF.

The CDR3 nucleotides are TGTGCCAGCAGCTCCCCAGGACTTAACTACAATGAGCAGTTCTTC. Protein: CASSSPGLNYNEQFF. The chain recombines TRBV7-2 with TRBJ2-1; a weak D match, TRBD2 (5 bases). Germline V gene sequence: CDR1 SGHTA, CDR2 FQGNSA. This CDR3 contains 15 residues. V lost 4 bases and J 3 bases, leaving 13 bases between the germline ends.

The rearrangement joins TRBV6-1 to TRBJ1-2, with 7 bases identical to TRBD1. The J segment lost 8 bases and the V segment lost 5 bases, leaving 8 bases of the junction unmatched. From germline, CDR1 is MNHNS and CDR2 SASEGT. CDR3 size: 13 residues. CDR3 DNA: TGTGCCAGCAGTAGGGGACAGTCTAGAGGCTACACCTTC. This gives the protein CASSRGQSRGYTF.

This chain connects TRBV7-2 to TRBJ2-4; D is undetermined. V dropped 1 base and J dropped 6 bases, with 10 bases sitting between them. CDR1 and CDR2 (germline): SGHTA, FQGNSA. This CDR3 is built from 14 residues. CDR3 residues: CASSLEAVANIQYF. CDR3 DNA sequence: TGTGCCAGCAGCTTAGAGGCAGTGGCAAACATTCAGTACTTC.

This clonotype was counted only a few times. The genes are TRBV27 and TRBJ2-7, with 11 bases matching TRBD2. Germline CDR1 and CDR2: MNHEY and SMNVEV (reference sequence). CDR3 length: 19 amino acids. Trimming took 4 bases from V and 0 from J; bases not matched to a gene: 14. DNA of the CDR3: TGTGCCAGCAGTTCGGGAAGGACTAGCGGGCTTTATCTCTCCTACGAGCAGTACTTC. Translating gives CASSSGRTSGLYLSYEQYF.

CDR3 bases: TGCAGCGTCGCCACTGGGGACAGGGAGGGCAATGAGCAGTTCTTC. It codes for CSVATGDREGNEQFF. This chain links TRBV29-1 with TRBJ2-1, with 9 bases lining up with TRBD1. The CDR3 has 15 residues. Germline V CDR1 and CDR2: SQVTM, ANQGSEA. V dropped 6 bases and J dropped 6; count of bases not matched to a gene: 12.

The chain carries TRBV15 and TRBJ2-7; D is uncertain. Per germline, CDR1 LNHNV and CDR2 YYDKDF (reference sequence). The CDR3 is made up of 17 amino acids. V was shortened by 1 base and J by 0 bases, with 16 bases between the two germline ends. CDR3 residues: CATSRGLVTQSSYEQYF. The CDR3 DNA reads TGTGCCACCAGCAGAGGATTGGTGACTCAGAGCTCCTACGAGCAGTACTTC.

This clonotype was observed a few times. V is TRBV18 and J is TRBJ2-1; 8 bases line up with TRBD1. Germline assignment: CDR1 KGHSH and CDR2 LQKENI. The junction had 5 bases not matched to a gene; V was cut back by 3 bases and J by 4 bases. This CDR3 is built from 15 residues. The CDR3 loop is CASSPLDRGYNEQFF. Written as DNA, the CDR3 is TGTGCCAGCTCACCCCTAGACAGGGGTTACAATGAGCAGTTCTTC.

This clonotype was counted only a few times. The J gene is TRBJ1-1, the V gene TRBV20-1; TRBD1 matches at 7 bases. Germline V gene data show CDR1 as DFQATT and CDR2 as SNEGSKA (reference sequence). The CDR3 covers 13 residues. Losses at the gene ends were 1 base for V and 5 bases for J; bases not matched to a gene: 4. CDR3 sequence (DNA): TGCAGTGCTAGAGGGACAGGAGTAACTGAAGCTTTCTTT. Encoded protein: CSARGTGVTEAFF.